The 7 T cell receptor beta chains below were found in one sample sequenced in a study of shared clonotypes between healthy human individuals. Clones were read by immunoSEQ multiplex PCR, and TCRdb kept only the in-frame ones, dropping some. The table includes millions of clones, 80% to 95% detected once. Material: naive CD4+ T cells from PBMCs. Subset specified: CD45RA+ positively selected. These receptors were collected from a man younger than 35 in good health. Some clones in this sample may be carry-over from other donors' samples.

The table lists this clone with a count of one. The chain couples TRBV6-5 to TRBJ2-1, with TRBD1 identical over 9 bases. Germline loops: CDR1 MNHEY, CDR2 SVGAGI. Trimming cost V 6 bases and J 2 bases; bases outside gene matches: 5. CDR3 size: 15 residues. CDR3 bases: TGTGCCAGCAGCTGGGGACAGGGCCCCTACAATGAGCAGTTCTTC. The encoded protein is CASSWGQGPYNEQFF.

The chain uses TRBV12-5 and TRBJ2-1, with TRBD2 matching over 16 bases. Germline V gives CDR1 LGHNT, CDR2 FRNRAP. V dropped 0 bases and J dropped 7; count of bases not matched to a gene: 9. The CDR3 is 19 residues long. The chain's CDR3 is CASGLVGTSGRAATNEQFF. The CDR3 DNA follows: TGTGCTAGTGGTTTGGTAGGGACTAGCGGGAGGGCCGCGACGAATGAGCAGTTCTTC.

The chain has TRBV5-4 and TRBJ2-4; the D is unclear. Germline assignment: CDR1 SGHNT and CDR2 YYREEE (reference sequence). V lost 9 bases and J 5 bases, leaving 12 bases between the germline ends. The CDR3 is made up of 12 amino acids. CDR3 bases: TGTGCCACCCGGAGTGGGGAAAACATTCAGTACTTC. Translation: CATRSGENIQYF.

As concerns this clone: Different DNA sequences within this sample yield the same CDR3. The chain combines TRBV11-2 with TRBJ2-7; 9 positions agree with TRBD2. The germline gives CDR1 SGHAT, CDR2 FQNNGV. CDR3 size: 15 residues. V lost 1 base and J lost 1; bases outside the gene matches: 2. CDR3 nucleotides: TGTGCCAGCAGCTTAGGGCTAGCGGGGTCCTACGAGCAGTACTTC. Translating it yields CASSLGLAGSYEQYF.

The chain links TRBV6-6 to TRBJ1-1; D is possibly TRBD1 (5 bases). The CDR3 extends over 15 amino acids. Looked up from germline, CDR1 is MNHNY and CDR2 is SVGAGI (reference sequence). Trimming cost V 6 bases and J 0 bases, with 14 bases left between them. CDR3 region: CASRSPGNLNTEAFF. In DNA, the CDR3 is TGTGCCAGCAGATCACCAGGGAACCTGAACACTGAAGCTTTCTTT.

V usage is TRBV15 and J usage is TRBJ2-5, with 9 bases that match TRBD2. The CDR3 loop spans 18 amino acids. Germline CDR1 is LNHNV and CDR2 is YYDKDF (reference sequence). The junction had 12 bases not matched to a gene; V was cut back by 4 bases and J by 0 bases. CDR3 loop: CATSKGTSKRKDQETQYF. The CDR3 DNA is TGTGCCACCAGCAAGGGGACTAGCAAAAGAAAAGACCAAGAGACCCAGTACTTC.

This sequence joins TRBV19 and TRBJ2-1, with D perhaps matching TRBD1 (6 bases). Trimming cost V 1 base and J 8 bases, with 18 bases left between them. Germline loops: CDR1 LNHDA, CDR2 SQIVND (reference sequence). The CDR3 covers 16 residues. CDR3 protein: CASSIVRQGHIHEQFF. DNA of the CDR3: TGTGCCAGTAGTATAGTGAGGCAGGGACACATTCATGAGCAGTTCTTC.